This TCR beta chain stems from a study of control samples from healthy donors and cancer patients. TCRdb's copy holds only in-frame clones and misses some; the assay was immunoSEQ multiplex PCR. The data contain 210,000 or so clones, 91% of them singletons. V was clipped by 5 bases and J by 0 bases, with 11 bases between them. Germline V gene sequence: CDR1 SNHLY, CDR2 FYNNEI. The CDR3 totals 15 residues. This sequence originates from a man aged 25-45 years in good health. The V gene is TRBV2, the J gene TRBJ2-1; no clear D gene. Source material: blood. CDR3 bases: TGTGCCAGCAGTCAAGGCACCTCCTCCTACAATGAGCAGTTCTTC. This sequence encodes CASSQGTSSYNEQFF. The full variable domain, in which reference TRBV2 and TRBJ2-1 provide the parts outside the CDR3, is EPEVTQTPSHQVTQMGQEVILRCVPISNHLYFYWYRQILGQKVEFLVSFYNNEISEKSEIFDDQFSVERPDGSNFTLKIRSTKLEDSAMYFCASSQGTSSYNEQFFGPGTRLTVL.